This T cell receptor (beta chain) was identified during a study of blood T cell repertoires in COVID-19. Across the whole study: The United States, Italy and Spain supplied acute and convalescent COVID-19 samples. Sample material is recorded as cDNA or gDNA derived from T cells, B-cell-depleted T cells, or PBMCs.

From germline, CDR1 is SGHTA and CDR2 FQGNSA. The V and J ends lost 0 bases and 1 base respectively, with 9 bases between them. This CDR3 has 16 amino acids. Assignment of participants to cohorts was predicated upon participant-reported clinical history. Sequenced by immunoSEQ multiplex PCR; TCRdb stores in-frame clones only, minus some. The sample shows over 150,000 clones, roughly 85% of them seen only once. The source of this sequence is a woman between 65 and 79 years old in a cohort exposed to, infected with or recovered from COVID-19 (not recorded which). The sample consisted of PBMCs or T cells enriched from blood (not recorded which). The V gene is TRBV7-2, the J gene TRBJ2-2; D perhaps matches TRBD1 (5 bases). The CDR3 DNA reads as TGTGCCAGCAGCTTAGCAGGGGTTAGGAACACCGGGGAGCTGTTTTTT. It codes for CASSLAGVRNTGELFF.